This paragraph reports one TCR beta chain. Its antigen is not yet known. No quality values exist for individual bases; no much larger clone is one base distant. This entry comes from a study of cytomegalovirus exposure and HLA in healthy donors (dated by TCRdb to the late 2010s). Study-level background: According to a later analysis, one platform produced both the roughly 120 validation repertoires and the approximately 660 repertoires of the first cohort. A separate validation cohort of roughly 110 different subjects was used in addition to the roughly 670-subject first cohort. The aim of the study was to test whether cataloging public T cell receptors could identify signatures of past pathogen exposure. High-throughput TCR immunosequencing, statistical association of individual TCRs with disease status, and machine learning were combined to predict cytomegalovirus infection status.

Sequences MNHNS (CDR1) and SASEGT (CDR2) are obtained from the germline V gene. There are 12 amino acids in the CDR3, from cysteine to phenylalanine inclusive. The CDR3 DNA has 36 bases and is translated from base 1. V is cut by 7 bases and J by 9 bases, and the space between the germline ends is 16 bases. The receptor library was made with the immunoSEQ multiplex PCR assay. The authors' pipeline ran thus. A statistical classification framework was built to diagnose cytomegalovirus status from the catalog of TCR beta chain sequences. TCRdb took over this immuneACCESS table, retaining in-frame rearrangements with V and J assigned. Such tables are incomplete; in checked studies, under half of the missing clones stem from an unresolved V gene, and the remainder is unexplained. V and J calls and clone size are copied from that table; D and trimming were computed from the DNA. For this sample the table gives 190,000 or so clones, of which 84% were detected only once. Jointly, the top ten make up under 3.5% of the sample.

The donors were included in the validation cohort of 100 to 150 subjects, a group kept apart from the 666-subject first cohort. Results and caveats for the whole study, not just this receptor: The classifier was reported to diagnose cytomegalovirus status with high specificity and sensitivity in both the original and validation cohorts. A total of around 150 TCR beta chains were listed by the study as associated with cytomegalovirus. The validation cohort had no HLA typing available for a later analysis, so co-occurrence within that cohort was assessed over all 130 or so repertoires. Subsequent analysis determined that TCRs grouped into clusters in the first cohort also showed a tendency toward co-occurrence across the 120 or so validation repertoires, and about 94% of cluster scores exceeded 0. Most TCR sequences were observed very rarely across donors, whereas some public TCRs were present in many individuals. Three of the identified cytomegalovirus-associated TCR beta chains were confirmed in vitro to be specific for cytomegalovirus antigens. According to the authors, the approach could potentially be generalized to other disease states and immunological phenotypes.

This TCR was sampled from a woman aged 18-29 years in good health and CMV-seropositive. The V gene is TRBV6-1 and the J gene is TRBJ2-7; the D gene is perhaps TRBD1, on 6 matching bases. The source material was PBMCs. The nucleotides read TGTGCCAGCATGGTAGGGGGTATTGGGCAGTACTTC. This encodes CASMVGGIGQYF.